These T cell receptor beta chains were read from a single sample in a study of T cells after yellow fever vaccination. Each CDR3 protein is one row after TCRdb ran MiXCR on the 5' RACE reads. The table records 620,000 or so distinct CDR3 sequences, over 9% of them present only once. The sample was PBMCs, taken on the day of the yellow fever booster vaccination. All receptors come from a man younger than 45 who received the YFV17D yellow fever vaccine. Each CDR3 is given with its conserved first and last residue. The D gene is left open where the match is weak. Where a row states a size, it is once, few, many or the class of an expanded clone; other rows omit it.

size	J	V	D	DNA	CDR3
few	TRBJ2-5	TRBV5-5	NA	TGTGCCAGCAGCTTGGAACCGCGCCAAGAGACCCAGTACTTC	CASSLEPRQETQYF
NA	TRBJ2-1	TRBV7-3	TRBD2	TGTGCCAGCAGCGTAGCGGGAGGAGACAATGAGCAGTTCTTC	CASSVAGGDNEQFF
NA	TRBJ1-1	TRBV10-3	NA	TGTGCCATCAGTAGGGATTACACTGAAGCTTTCTTT	CAISRDYTEAFF
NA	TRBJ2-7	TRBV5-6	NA	TGTGCCAGCAGCTCGGCGAGTACAGGGTGGTTGGACGAGCAGTACTTC	CASSSASTGWLDEQYF
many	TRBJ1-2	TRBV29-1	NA	TGCAGCGTTGGGTCGCTGGAACAGTTAGGCTACACCTTC	CSVGSLEQLGYTF
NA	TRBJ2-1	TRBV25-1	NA	TGTGCCAGCAGTAGGGACTCAGCAGGCCATGAGCAGTTCTTC	CASSRDSAGHEQFF
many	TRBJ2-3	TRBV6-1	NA	TGTGCCAGCAGTGTCGATTTTAGCACAGATACGCAGTATTTT	CASSVDFSTDTQYF
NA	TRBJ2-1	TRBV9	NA	TGTGCCAGCAGCGGCGGGACACGGGAGCAGTTCTTC	CASSGGTREQFF
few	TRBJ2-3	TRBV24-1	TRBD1	TGTGCCACCTCGACAGGGAAGCCAGATACGCAGTATTTT	CATSTGKPDTQYF
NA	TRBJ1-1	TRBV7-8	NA	TGTGCCAGCAGCTCCTCCCCAATCTCTCAACCTACTATTGAAGCTTTCTTT	CASSSSPISQPTIEAFF
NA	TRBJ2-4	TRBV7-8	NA	TGTGCCAGCACCCTAGGGGGACCAGACATAGCCAAAAACATTCAGTACTTC	CASTLGGPDIAKNIQYF
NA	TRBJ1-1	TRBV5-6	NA	TGTGCCAGCAGCTTCGCAGACAGAGCTGAAGCTTTCTTT	CASSFADRAEAFF
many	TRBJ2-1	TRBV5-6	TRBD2	TGTGCCAGCAGCTTGACTAGCGGGAGTAATGAGCAGTTCTTC	CASSLTSGSNEQFF
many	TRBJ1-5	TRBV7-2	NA	TGTGCCAGCAGCTTAGCGGGCTATAGCAATCAGCCCCAGCATTTT	CASSLAGYSNQPQHF
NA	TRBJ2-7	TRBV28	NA	TGTGCCAGCAGTTTCGACGGAAAGGTCTCCTACGAGCAGTACTTC	CASSFDGKVSYEQYF
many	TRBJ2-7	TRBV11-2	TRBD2	TGTGCCAGCAGCTTAGGGTCTAGCGGGATCTACGAGCAGTACTTC	CASSLGSSGIYEQYF
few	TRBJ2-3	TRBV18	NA	TGTGCCAGCTCACCTTTAGCGGAAGATACGCAGTATTTT	CASSPLAEDTQYF
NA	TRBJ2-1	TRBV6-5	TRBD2	TGTGCCAGCAGTATACTAGCGGACTCCTACAATGAGCAGTTCTTC	CASSILADSYNEQFF
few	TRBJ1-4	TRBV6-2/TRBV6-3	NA	TGTGCCAGCAGTTACTCATCGGGAATAACTAATGAAAAACTGTTTTTT	CASSYSSGITNEKLFF
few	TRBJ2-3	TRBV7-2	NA	TGTGCCAGCAGCCCGAACCAGGGGTTAGATACGCAGTATTTT	CASSPNQGLDTQYF
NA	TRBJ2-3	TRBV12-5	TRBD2	TGTGCTAGTGGTTTGGTACTAGCGGGAGTCTCAGATACGCAGTATTTT	CASGLVLAGVSDTQYF
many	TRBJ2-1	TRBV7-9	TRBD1	TGTGCCAGCAGCTTAGGTGGGACAGGGTTAGATGAGCAGTTCTTC	CASSLGGTGLDEQFF
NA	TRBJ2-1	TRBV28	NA	TGTGCCAGCAGGGTGTCATACTCCTACAATGAGCAGTTCTTC	CASRVSYSYNEQFF
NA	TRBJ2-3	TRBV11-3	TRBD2	TGTGCCAGCAGTACTAGCGGGAGTCGAGATACGCAGTATTTT	CASSTSGSRDTQYF
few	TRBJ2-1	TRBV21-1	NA	TGTGCCAGCAGCATTATAGGGTCAGGGACTAGCGTGGATGAGCAGTTCTTC	CASSIIGSGTSVDEQFF
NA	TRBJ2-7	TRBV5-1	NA	TGCGCCAGCAGCTTGTGGAACAGGATCTCCTACGAGCAGTACTTC	CASSLWNRISYEQYF
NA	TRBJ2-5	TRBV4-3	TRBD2	TGCGCCAGCAGCCAAGATAGTACTAGCGGTAAAAAAGAGACCCAGTACTTC	CASSQDSTSGKKETQYF
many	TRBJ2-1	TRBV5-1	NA	TGCGCCAGCAGCTTGGGGGAGTCGTCCTACAATGAGCAGTTCTTC	CASSLGESSYNEQFF
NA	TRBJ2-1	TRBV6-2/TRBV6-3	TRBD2	TGTGCCAGCAGTTACCCGGACGAGCTACTAGCGGGAACGGGCCGAAGCTCCTACAATGAGCAGTTCTTC	CASSYPDELLAGTGRSSYNEQFF
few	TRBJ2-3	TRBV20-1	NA	TGCAGTGCTAGAGGAGAGACGACTGGTAGCACAGATACGCAGTATTTT	CSARGETTGSTDTQYF
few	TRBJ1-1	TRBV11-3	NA	TGTGCCAGCAGCTTAGTTCCGGGAAGGGAAACTGAAGCTTTCTTT	CASSLVPGRETEAFF
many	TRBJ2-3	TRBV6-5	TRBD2	TGTGCCAGCAGTTACTCTGGGGCACTCGGGAGGACAGATACGCAGTATTTT	CASSYSGALGRTDTQYF
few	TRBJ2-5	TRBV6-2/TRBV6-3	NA	TGTGCCAGCACACAGCTAATTCAAGAGACCCAGTACTTC	CASTQLIQETQYF
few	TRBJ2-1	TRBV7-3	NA	TGTGCCAGCAGCTCAGGGCCAGTGGGCGAGCAGTTCTTC	CASSSGPVGEQFF
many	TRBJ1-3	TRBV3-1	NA	TGTGCCAGCGGTGGGCAGACCACCATATATTTT	CASGGQTTIYF
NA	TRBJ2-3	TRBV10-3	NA	TGTGCCATCAGTGAGAAGGACCGTTCTCTAGCGCAGTATTTT	CAISEKDRSLAQYF
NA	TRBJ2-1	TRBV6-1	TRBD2	TGTGCCAGCAGACGCGGACTAGCGGCCTCCTACAATGAGCAGTTCTTC	CASRRGLAASYNEQFF
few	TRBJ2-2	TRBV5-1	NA	TGCGCCAGCAGCTTGGGTTTTGCGGAGCTGTTTTTT	CASSLGFAELFF